One sample yielded the 29 T cell receptor beta chains listed below, sequenced in a study of T cells in Graves' hyperthyroidism and ophthalmopathy. RNA transcripts yielded amplified TCR beta CDR3 regions. The study used the HTBI primer set for a first-round RT-PCR of the TCR CDR3. In TCRdb, the multiplex PCR reads were re-called with MiXCR into one record per CDR3 protein. This repertoire shows roughly 99,000 distinct CDR3 sequences, around a sixth found once; its top ten account for about 44%. The sample was blood. The receptor source for this set is a woman in her 50s with Graves' hyperthyroidism.

This sequence joins TRBV2 and TRBJ1-1, with TRBD1 matching 8 bases. J was trimmed by 1 base and V by 3 bases; bases with no gene match: 1. CDR3 length: 14 residues. Germline V gene data show CDR1 as SNHLY and CDR2 as FYNNEI. The CDR3 DNA is TGTGCCAGCAGTGATGGACAGGGGAACACTGAAGCTTTCTTT. Amino acid sequence: CASSDGQGNTEAFF.

This clonotype was recorded many times. V and J are TRBV27 and TRBJ2-1; no clear D gene. Trimming pared 9 bases from V and 4 bases from J, leaving 7 bases between. From germline, CDR1 is MNHEY and CDR2 SMNVEV (reference sequence). The CDR3 consists of 11 residues. The CDR3 DNA reads TGTGCCAGTAGATCGTACAATGAGCAGTTCTTC. Encoded protein: CASRSYNEQFF.

This clonotype appeared many times. The gene calls are TRBV29-1 and TRBJ2-5; D call uncertain. CDR3 length: 11 amino acids. Trimming shortened V by 2 bases and J by 4 bases, and 5 bases separated the two germline ends. Germline loops: CDR1 SQVTM, CDR2 ANQGSEA. In DNA form, the CDR3 reads TGCAGCGTTGAACTGGGAGAGACCCAGTACTTC. Protein product: CSVELGETQYF.

The sample holds many counts of this clonotype. The gene calls are TRBV15 and TRBJ1-5, with 9 bases aligning to TRBD1. The CDR3 has 15 residues. In germline, CDR1 is LNHNV, CDR2 YYDKDF (reference sequence). Trimming at V came to 5 bases and at J to 4 bases, leaving 6 bases not matched to a gene. The CDR3 region has the DNA TGTGCCACCAGCCCGGGACAGGGATTGAATCAGCCCCAGCATTTT. Encoded protein: CATSPGQGLNQPQHF.

The rearrangement joins TRBV6-1 to TRBJ2-3; the match to TRBD1 covers 7 bases. V lost 6 bases to trimming and J lost 2 bases; unmatched junction nucleotides: 2. The CDR3 sequence is 13 residues long. Germline V gene data show CDR1 as MNHNS and CDR2 as SASEGT. The CDR3 nucleotides are TGTGCCAGCAGGGGACAGATCACAGATACGCAGTATTTT. Its protein is CASRGQITDTQYF.

This clonotype was recorded a few times. The chain carries TRBV6-1 and TRBJ2-2; 9 bases agree with TRBD1. Germline values: CDR1 MNHNS, CDR2 SASEGT. This CDR3 spans 16 amino acids. V gave up 8 bases and J gave up 5 bases; unmatched junction bases: 12. The CDR3 spells CASGWTGTGFTGELFF. In DNA form, the CDR3 reads TGTGCCAGCGGGTGGACCGGGACAGGGTTTACCGGGGAGCTGTTTTTT.

This clonotype was counted many times. V gene TRBV28 combines with J gene TRBJ1-4, with TRBD1 identical over 8 bases. CDR1 and CDR2 from the germline V gene are MDHEN and SYDVKM. V lost 3 bases and J lost 8; bases outside the gene matches: 5. This CDR3 region has 14 residues. The CDR3, as DNA: TGTGCCAGCAGTTTCCAGGGGGCTTGGGAAAAACTGTTTTTT. Its protein product is CASSFQGAWEKLFF.

This clonotype was observed many times. The junction differs from germline at one of its ends, possibly a read error. This chain connects TRBV3-1 to TRBJ2-5; TRBD2 matches at 11 bases. CDR3 length: 16 amino acids. CDR1 is LGHDT and CDR2 is YNNKEL in the germline V gene (reference sequence). The CDR3: CAGSRPGLAVQETQYF. The DNA for the CDR3 is TGTGCCGGCAGCCGGCCGGGACTAGCGGTCCAAGAGACCCAGTACTTC.

This clonotype has a count of ten or more. The chain combines TRBV11-2 with TRBJ2-1; 7 nucleotides align to TRBD1. The V segment lost 2 bases and the J segment 2 bases; nucleotides outside the gene matches: 0. This CDR3 comprises 14 residues. Germline V gives CDR1 SGHAT, CDR2 FQNNGV. The CDR3: CASSLQGAYNEQFF. The DNA for the CDR3 is TGTGCCAGCAGCTTACAGGGGGCCTACAATGAGCAGTTCTTC.

The rearrangement uses TRBV2 and TRBJ1-5; the D gene is possibly TRBD1 (5 bases). The CDR3 extends over 18 amino acids. The V end was cut by 0 bases, the J end by 0 bases, with 15 bases between. Germline values: CDR1 SNHLY, CDR2 FYNNEI. The CDR3 reads CASSEALRDGNSNQPQHF. The CDR3 nucleotides are TGTGCCAGCAGTGAAGCGCTTCGGGACGGCAATAGCAATCAGCCCCAGCATTTT.

This clonotype was recorded at least ten times. V is TRBV19 and J is TRBJ2-1; 8 bases are a match to TRBD2. There are 15 residues in the CDR3. CDR1 and CDR2 (germline): LNHDA, SQIVND (reference sequence). The V and J ends lost 7 bases and 4 bases, in that order; junction bases with no gene match: 9. CDR3 bases: TGTGCCAGTAACCCCATAGCGGGAACTTACAATGAGCAGTTCTTC. This sequence encodes CASNPIAGTYNEQFF.

As to this clonotype: A read error may be the cause here, since a much bigger clone is one base away. The chain links TRBV6-5 to TRBJ2-6; D is perhaps TRBD2 (6 bases). Germline V gene lookup returns CDR1 MNHEY and CDR2 SVGAGI. There are 16 residues in the CDR3. This chain's CDR3 is CASSYDGGSGANALTF. CDR3 sequence (DNA): TGTGCCAGCAGTTACGACGGGGGATCTGGGGCCAACGCCCTGACTTTC.

Many counts were recorded for this clonotype. This chain uses TRBV29-1 with TRBJ2-3, with TRBD2 matching over 7 bases. The CDR3 runs 14 residues. CDR1 SQVTM and CDR2 ANQGSEA come from the germline V gene. V shed 3 bases, J shed 6 bases, and the junction held 9 bases outside the gene matches. CDR3 nucleotide sequence: TGCAGCGTTGAGCCCCCAGACGGGGGGGATACGCAGTATTTT. It encodes CSVEPPDGGDTQYF.

Turning to this clonotype: With a much larger clone just one base away, this may be a read error. The chain is built from TRBV2 and TRBJ1-4, with no clear D. The CDR3 totals 15 residues. Germline loops: CDR1 SNHLY, CDR2 FYNNEI. In DNA form, the CDR3 reads TGTGCCAGCAGTGAAGTAGGTTCTGTTGGTGAAAAACTGGTTTTT. This codes for CASSEVGSVGEKLVF.

There are many counts of this clonotype. The chain recombines TRBV19 with TRBJ2-3; 13 bases line up with TRBD2. This CDR3 contains 17 residues. Germline V gene lookup returns CDR1 LNHDA and CDR2 SQIVND (reference sequence). V lost 7 bases, J lost 6 bases, and 13 bases stayed unmatched. The CDR3 DNA reads TGTGCCAGTACAACAGCAAAGGGACTAGCGGGACTGGATACGCAGTATTTT. Translated, it gives CASTTAKGLAGLDTQYF.

This clonotype was observed many times. This chain connects TRBV28 to TRBJ2-1; 7 bases are a match to TRBD1. CDR1 and CDR2 (germline): MDHEN, SYDVKM. V shed 3 bases, J shed 6 bases, and the junction held 5 bases outside the gene matches. CDR3 length: 14 amino acids. CDR3 in DNA: TGTGCCAGCAGTTTTAGGGGGCCGGTCAATGAGCAGTTCTTC. It encodes CASSFRGPVNEQFF.

This clonotype was counted many times. The chain combines TRBV3-1 with TRBJ1-1; 11 bases are shared with TRBD1. V lost 4 bases to trimming and J lost 1 base; unmatched junction nucleotides: 2. The CDR3 is 15 amino acids. Per germline, CDR1 LGHDT and CDR2 YNNKEL (reference sequence). CDR3 loop: CASSRTGGANTEAFF. The CDR3 DNA is TGTGCCAGCAGCCGGACAGGGGGCGCGAACACTGAAGCTTTCTTT. The whole variable domain, remainder taken from reference TRBV3-1 and TRBJ1-1, is DTAVSQTPKYLVTQMGNDKSIKCEQNLGHDTMYWYKQDSKKFLKIMFSYNNKELIINETVPNRFSPKSPDKAHLNLHINSLELGDSAVYFCASSRTGGANTEAFFGQGTRLTVV.

This clonotype was recorded a few times. The chain recombines TRBV5-1 with TRBJ2-3; 7 nucleotides agree with TRBD2. The CDR3 consists of 16 residues. Trimming took 0 bases from V and 3 from J; bases not matched to a gene: 7. Germline-derived CDR1 and CDR2 are SGHRS and YFSETQ. The CDR3 reads CASSLDGGSPTDTQYF. The DNA for the CDR3 is TGCGCCAGCAGCTTGGATGGCGGGAGCCCTACAGATACGCAGTATTTT.

This clonotype was detected ten times or more. The CDR3 spells CASRLAGEDTQYF. For the CDR3, the DNA is TGTGCCAGCCGACTAGCGGGAGAGGATACGCAGTATTTT. This chain joins TRBV28 and TRBJ2-3, with 12 bases aligning to TRBD2. J lost 6 bases, V lost 8 bases, and 3 bases had no gene match. This CDR3 has 13 residues. Per the germline V gene, CDR1 is MDHEN and CDR2 is SYDVKM. Together with reference TRBV28 and TRBJ2-3, the CDR3 gives the full variable domain: DVKVTQSSRYLVKRTGEKVFLECVQDMDHENMFWYRQDPGLGLRLIYFSYDVKMKEKGDIPEGYSVSREKKERFSLILESASTNQTSMYLCASRLAGEDTQYFGPGTRLTVL.

In its sample, this clonotype was seen a few times. This could be a read error, since a much larger clone is one nucleotide away. This chain joins TRBV6-1 and TRBJ2-7, with 9 bases aligning to TRBD1. This CDR3 has 14 residues. Trimming took 3 bases from V and 2 from J; bases not matched to a gene: 2. Germline V gives CDR1 MNHNS, CDR2 SASEGT. For the CDR3, the DNA is TGTGCCAGCAGTGACCGGGACAGGGCCTACGAGCAGTACTTC. This sequence encodes CASSDRDRAYEQYF.

This clonotype was detected ten times or more. The chain uses TRBV2 and TRBJ2-1; D possibly corresponds to TRBD2 (5 bases). CDR3 length equals 14 residues. Per germline, CDR1 SNHLY and CDR2 FYNNEI. The V end was cut by 0 bases, the J end by 5 bases, with 8 bases between. This CDR3 is CASSEAGSHNEQFF. CDR3 DNA: TGTGCCAGCAGTGAAGCAGGGAGCCACAATGAGCAGTTCTTC.

This clonotype was seen only a few times. The chain joins TRBV9 to TRBJ2-3, with D possibly called TRBD1 or TRBD2 (5 bases each). CDR3 length equals 19 residues. The V end lost 2 bases, the J end lost 2 bases, and 24 bases lay between the germline ends. The germline V gene encodes CDR1 SGDLS and CDR2 YYNGEE. CDR3 residues: CASSVSQGTSGWDTDTQYF. The CDR3, as DNA: TGTGCCAGCAGCGTGAGTCAAGGGACGTCAGGGTGGGACACAGATACGCAGTATTTT.

This clonotype has ten or more counts. The chain links TRBV11-1 to TRBJ2-1; maybe TRBD2 (5 bases). There are 15 residues in the CDR3. Germline V CDR1 and CDR2: SGHAT, FQDESV (reference sequence). The V gene lost 1 base and the J gene lost 7 bases, with 14 bases spanning the gap. The CDR3 nucleotides read TGTGCCAGCAGCTTAGTTGCGGCGAGGAGGAATGAGCAGTTCTTC. Its protein is CASSLVAARRNEQFF.

This clonotype was found many times. V usage is TRBV20-1 and J usage is TRBJ2-7, with TRBD2 identical over 9 bases. V trimming: 3 bases; J trimming: 2 bases; junction bases outside the gene matches: 5. This CDR3 is 14 amino acids long. Germline-derived CDR1 and CDR2 are DFQATT and SNEGSKA (reference sequence). CDR3 coding DNA: TGCAGTGCTAGCGCTAGCGGGGAAACCTACGAGCAGTACGTC. It yields the protein CSASASGETYEQYV.

Comment on this clonotype: It may be a read error: a sequence one base away is much more abundant. This chain connects TRBV30 to TRBJ2-1; D unclear. Trimming took 5 bases from V and 12 from J, leaving 17 bases between them. CDR3 size: 12 residues. Germline V gives CDR1 GTSNPN, CDR2 SVGIG (reference sequence). The CDR3 DNA reads as TGTGCCTGGTCCGGGTCGGGTACCGTGCAGTTCTTC. This sequence encodes CAWSGSGTVQFF.

The chain carries TRBV6-1 and TRBJ2-3; TRBD2 agrees at 14 bases. The CDR3 is 17 amino acids. V lost 5 bases to trimming and J lost 4 bases; unmatched junction nucleotides: 8. The germline V gene encodes CDR1 MNHNS and CDR2 SASEGT. CDR3 DNA: TGTGCCAGCAGTCCGACTAGCGGGGGGGTATGGGCAGATACGCAGTATTTT. Translating it yields CASSPTSGGVWADTQYF.

This clonotype appeared many times. The CDR3 DNA follows: TGCAGTGCTCCCCTAGCGGGAGGTCCGGGAGAGCAGTACGTC. Amino acids: CSAPLAGGPGEQYV. This chain uses TRBV20-1 with TRBJ2-7; the match to TRBD2 covers 11 bases. The CDR3 consists of 14 residues. J gave up 7 bases and V 5 bases, and 10 bases lay outside the gene matches. The germline gives CDR1 DFQATT, CDR2 SNEGSKA (reference sequence).

This clonotype has at least ten counts. The V call is TRBV27, the J call TRBJ2-3; no definite D call. The V end lost 9 bases, the J end lost 0 bases, and 7 bases lay between the germline ends. Germline V CDR1 and CDR2: MNHEY, SMNVEV (reference sequence). The CDR3 extends over 12 amino acids. The CDR3 coding sequence is TGTGCCAGTGGAACTAGCACAGATACGCAGTATTTT. Its translation is CASGTSTDTQYF.

This clonotype was found many times. The chain has TRBV9 and TRBJ2-1, with 9 bases lining up with TRBD2. The CDR3 contains 15 residues. V shed 4 bases and J 8 bases; nucleotides not matched to a gene: 10. Germline CDR1 reads SGDLS; CDR2 reads YYNGEE. In nucleotides, the CDR3 is TGTGCCAGCAGCCTCCTCAGCGGGAGGAACGATGAGCAGTTCTTC. It codes for CASSLLSGRNDEQFF.